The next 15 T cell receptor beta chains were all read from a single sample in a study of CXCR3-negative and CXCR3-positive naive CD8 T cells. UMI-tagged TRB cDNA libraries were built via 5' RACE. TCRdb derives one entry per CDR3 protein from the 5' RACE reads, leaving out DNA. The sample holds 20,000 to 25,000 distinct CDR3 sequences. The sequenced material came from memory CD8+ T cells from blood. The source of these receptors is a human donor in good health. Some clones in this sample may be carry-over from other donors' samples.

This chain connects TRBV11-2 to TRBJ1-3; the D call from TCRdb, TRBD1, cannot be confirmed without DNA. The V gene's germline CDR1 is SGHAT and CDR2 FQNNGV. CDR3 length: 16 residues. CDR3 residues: CASSQTTGGFGNTIYF.

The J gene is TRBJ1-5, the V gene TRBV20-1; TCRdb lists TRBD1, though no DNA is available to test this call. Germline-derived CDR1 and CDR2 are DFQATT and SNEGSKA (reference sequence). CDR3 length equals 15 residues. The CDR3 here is CSAWAYGVGNQPQHF.

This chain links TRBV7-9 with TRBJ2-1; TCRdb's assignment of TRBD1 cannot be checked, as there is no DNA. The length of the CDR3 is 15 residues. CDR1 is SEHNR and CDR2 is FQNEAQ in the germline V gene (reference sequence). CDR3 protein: CASSPHDRPNNEQFF.

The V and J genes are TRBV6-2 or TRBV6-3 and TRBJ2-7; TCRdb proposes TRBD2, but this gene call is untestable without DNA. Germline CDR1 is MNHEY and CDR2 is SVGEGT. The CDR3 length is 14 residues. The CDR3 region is CASSYFSTSFEQYF.

The CDR3 region is CSARDVGGHGLYEQYF. This chain links TRBV20-1 with TRBJ2-7; as DNA is missing, the TRBD1 call by TCRdb cannot be tested. The length of the CDR3 is 16 residues. Germline V gene data show CDR1 as DFQATT and CDR2 as SNEGSKA (reference sequence).

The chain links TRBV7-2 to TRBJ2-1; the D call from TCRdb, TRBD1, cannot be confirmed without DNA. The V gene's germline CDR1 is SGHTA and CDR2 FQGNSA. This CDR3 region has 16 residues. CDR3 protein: CASSLSGGPGYNEQFF.

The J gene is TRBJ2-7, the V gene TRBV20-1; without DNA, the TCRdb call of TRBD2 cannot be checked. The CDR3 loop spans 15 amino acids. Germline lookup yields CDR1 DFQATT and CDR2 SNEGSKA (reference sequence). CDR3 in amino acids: CSALTGLAELSEQYF.

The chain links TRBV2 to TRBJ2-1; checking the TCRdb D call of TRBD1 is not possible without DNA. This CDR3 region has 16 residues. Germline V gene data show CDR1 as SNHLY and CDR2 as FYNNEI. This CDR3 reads CASSTLDRGSKGEQFF.

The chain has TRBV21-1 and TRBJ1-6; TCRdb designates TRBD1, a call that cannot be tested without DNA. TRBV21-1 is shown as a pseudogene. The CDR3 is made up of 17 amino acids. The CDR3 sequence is CASSKRRQGQSNSPLHF.

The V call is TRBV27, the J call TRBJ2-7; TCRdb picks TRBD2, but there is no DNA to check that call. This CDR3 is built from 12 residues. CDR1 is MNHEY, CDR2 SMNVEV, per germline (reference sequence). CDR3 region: CASSGGFYEQYF.

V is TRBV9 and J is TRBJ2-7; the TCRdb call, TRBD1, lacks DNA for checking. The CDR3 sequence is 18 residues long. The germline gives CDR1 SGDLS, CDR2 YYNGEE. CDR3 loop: CASSPAPLLAGGLFEQYF.

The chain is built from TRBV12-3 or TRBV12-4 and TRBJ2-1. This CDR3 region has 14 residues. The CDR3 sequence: CASSRGQPYNEQFF.

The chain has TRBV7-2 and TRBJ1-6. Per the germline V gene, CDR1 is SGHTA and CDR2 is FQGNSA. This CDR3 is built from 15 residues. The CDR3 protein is CASSFASPYNSPLHF.

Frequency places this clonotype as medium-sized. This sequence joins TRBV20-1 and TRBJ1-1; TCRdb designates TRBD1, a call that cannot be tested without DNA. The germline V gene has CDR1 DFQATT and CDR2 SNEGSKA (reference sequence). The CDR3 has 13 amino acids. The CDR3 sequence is CSLKRVADTEAFF.

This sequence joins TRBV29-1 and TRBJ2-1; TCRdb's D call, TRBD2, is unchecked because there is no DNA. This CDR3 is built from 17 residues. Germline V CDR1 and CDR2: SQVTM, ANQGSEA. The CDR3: CSVTETKLAGMNNEQFF.